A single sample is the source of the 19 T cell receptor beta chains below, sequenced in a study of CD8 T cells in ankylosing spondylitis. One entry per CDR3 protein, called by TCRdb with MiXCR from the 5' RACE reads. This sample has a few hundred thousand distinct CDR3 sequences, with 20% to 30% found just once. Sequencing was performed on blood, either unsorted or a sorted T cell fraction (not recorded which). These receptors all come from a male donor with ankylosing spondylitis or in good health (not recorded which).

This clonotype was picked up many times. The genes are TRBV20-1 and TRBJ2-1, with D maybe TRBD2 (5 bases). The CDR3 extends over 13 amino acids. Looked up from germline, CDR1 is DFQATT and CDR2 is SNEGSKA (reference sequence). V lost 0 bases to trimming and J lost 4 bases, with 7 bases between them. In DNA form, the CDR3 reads TGCAGTGCTAGAGAACGGACTTACAATGAGCAGTTCTTC. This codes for CSARERTYNEQFF.

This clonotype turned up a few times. CDR3 sequence reads: CSARRPGGYNEQFF. The CDR3, as DNA: TGCAGTGCTAGAAGGCCAGGGGGGTACAATGAGCAGTTCTTC. This chain joins TRBV20-1 and TRBJ2-1, with D possibly TRBD1 on 7 matching bases. This CDR3 contains 14 residues. V lost 2 bases and J lost 4, with 12 bases in between. Germline lookup yields CDR1 DFQATT and CDR2 SNEGSKA (reference sequence).

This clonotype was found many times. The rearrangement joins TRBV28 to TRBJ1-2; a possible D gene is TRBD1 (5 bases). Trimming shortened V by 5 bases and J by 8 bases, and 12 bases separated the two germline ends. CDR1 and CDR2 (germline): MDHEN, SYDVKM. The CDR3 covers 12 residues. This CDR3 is CASSLRDRGYTF. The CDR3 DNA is TGTGCCAGCAGTCTGAGGGACCGAGGCTACACCTTC.

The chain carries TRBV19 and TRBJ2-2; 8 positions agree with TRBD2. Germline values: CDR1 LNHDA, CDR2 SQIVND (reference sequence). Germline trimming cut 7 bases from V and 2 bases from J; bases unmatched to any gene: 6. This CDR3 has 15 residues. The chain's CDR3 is CASTYGGGNTGELFF. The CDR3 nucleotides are TGTGCCAGTACCTACGGGGGGGGAAACACCGGGGAGCTGTTTTTT.

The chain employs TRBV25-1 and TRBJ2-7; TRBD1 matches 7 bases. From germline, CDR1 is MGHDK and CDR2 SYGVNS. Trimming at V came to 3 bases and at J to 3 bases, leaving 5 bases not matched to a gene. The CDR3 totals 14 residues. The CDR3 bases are TGTGCCAGCAGTGAGACAGGGAGAATCTACGAGCAGTACTTC. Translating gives CASSETGRIYEQYF.

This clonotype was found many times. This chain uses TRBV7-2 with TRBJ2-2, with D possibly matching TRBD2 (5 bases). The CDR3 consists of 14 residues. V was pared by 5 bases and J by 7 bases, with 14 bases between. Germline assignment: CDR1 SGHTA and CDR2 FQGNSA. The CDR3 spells CASSRGGLVGELFF. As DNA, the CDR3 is TGTGCCAGCAGCCGCGGCGGGCTGGTCGGGGAGCTGTTTTTT.

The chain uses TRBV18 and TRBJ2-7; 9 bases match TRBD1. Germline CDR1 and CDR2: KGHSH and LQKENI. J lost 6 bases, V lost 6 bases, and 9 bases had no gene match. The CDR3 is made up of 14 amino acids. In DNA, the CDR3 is TGTGCCAGCTCGTCCCAGGGACAGGGTCCCGAGCAGTACTTC. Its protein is CASSSQGQGPEQYF.

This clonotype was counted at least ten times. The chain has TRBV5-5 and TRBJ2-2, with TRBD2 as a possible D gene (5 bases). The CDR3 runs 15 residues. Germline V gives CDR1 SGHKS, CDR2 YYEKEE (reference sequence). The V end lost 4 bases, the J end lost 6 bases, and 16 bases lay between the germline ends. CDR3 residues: CASSPIWTGAGELFF. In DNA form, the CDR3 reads TGTGCCAGCAGCCCTATCTGGACTGGGGCCGGGGAGCTGTTTTTT. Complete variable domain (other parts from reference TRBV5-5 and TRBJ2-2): DAGVTQSPTHLIKTRGQQVTLRCSPISGHKSVSWYQQVLGQGPQFIFQYYEKEERGRGNFPDRFSARQFPNYSSELNVNALLLGDSALYLCASSPIWTGAGELFFGEGSRLTVL.

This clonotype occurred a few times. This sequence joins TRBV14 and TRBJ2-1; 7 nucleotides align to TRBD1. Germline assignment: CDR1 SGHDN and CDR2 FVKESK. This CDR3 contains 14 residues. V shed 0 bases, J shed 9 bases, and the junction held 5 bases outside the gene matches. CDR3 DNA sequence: TGTGCCAGCAGCCAAGAGGACAGGAAGCCTGAGCAGTTCTTC. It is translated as CASSQEDRKPEQFF.

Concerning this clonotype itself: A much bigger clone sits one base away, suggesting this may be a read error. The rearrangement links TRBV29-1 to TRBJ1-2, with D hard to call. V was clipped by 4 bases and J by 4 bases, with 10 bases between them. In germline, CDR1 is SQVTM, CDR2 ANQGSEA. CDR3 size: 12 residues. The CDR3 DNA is TGCAGCGTTGGAGATCCCATCTATGGCTACACCTTC. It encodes CSVGDPIYGYTF.

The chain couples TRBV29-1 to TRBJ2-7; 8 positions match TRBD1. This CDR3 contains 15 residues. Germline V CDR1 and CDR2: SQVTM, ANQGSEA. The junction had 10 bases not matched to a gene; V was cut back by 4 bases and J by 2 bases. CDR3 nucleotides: TGCAGCGTTGTTGTGGACGGACAGGGCGCCTACGAGCAGTACTTC. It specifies CSVVVDGQGAYEQYF.

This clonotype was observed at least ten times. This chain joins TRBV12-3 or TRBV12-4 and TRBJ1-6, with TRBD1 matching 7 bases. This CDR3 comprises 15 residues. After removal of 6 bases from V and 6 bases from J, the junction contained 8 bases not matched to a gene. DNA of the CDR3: TGTGCCAGCAGCGGGTCGGGGACAGTTAATTCACCCCTCCACTTT. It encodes CASSGSGTVNSPLHF.

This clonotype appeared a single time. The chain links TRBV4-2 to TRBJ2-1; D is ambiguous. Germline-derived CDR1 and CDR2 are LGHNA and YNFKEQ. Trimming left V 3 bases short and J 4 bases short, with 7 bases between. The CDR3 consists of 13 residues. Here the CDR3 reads CASSQEIYNEQFF. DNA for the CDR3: TGTGCCAGCAGCCAGGAGATTTACAATGAGCAGTTCTTC.

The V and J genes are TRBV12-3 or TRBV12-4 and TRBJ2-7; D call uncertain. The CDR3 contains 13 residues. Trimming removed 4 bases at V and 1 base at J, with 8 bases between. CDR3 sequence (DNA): TGTGCCAGCAGTTCCCCCGAATCCTACGAGCAGTACTTC. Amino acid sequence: CASSSPESYEQYF.

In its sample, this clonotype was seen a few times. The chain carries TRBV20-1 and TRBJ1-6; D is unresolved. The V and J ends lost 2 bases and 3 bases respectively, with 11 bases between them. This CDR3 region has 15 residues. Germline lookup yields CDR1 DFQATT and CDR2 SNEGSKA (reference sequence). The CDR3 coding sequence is TGCAGTGCTAGAACCGGGAGCCTCTATAATTCACCCCTCCACTTT. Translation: CSARTGSLYNSPLHF.

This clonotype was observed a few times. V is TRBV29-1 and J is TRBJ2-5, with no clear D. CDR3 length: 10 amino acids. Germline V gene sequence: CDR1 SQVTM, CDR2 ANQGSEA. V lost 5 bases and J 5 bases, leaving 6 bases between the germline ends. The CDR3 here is CSVLRETQYF. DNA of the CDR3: TGCAGCGTTCTCAGGGAGACCCAGTACTTC.

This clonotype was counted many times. The CDR3 DNA follows: TGCAGTGCTAGAGACACCCGACAGGGACGAGAGACCCAGTACTTC. This gives the protein CSARDTRQGRETQYF. The chain employs TRBV20-1 and TRBJ2-5; TRBD1 aligns across 7 bases. CDR1 DFQATT and CDR2 SNEGSKA come from the germline V gene (reference sequence). With V trimmed by 0 bases and J by 4 bases, 8 bases remained unmatched. The CDR3 has 15 residues.

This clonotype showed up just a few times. Written as DNA, the CDR3 is TGTGCCAGCAGCCAACCCGACAGGGGCGGGGGCTACACCTTC. Its translation: CASSQPDRGGGYTF. The chain couples TRBV3-1 to TRBJ1-2; 8 nucleotides match TRBD1. CDR1 and CDR2 (germline): LGHDT, YNNKEL (reference sequence). The length of the CDR3 is 14 residues. Trimming removed 2 bases from V and 8 bases from J; junction bases left unmatched: 7. The full variable domain, in which reference TRBV3-1 and TRBJ1-2 provide the parts outside the CDR3, is DTAVSQTPKYLVTQMGNDKSIKCEQNLGHDTMYWYKQDSKKFLKIMFSYNNKELIINETVPNRFSPKSPDKAHLNLHINSLELGDSAVYFCASSQPDRGGGYTFGSGTRLTVV.

The CDR3 here is CASSLGTGFYGYTF. In nucleotides, the CDR3 is TGTGCCAGCAGCTTAGGGACAGGGTTCTATGGCTACACCTTC. The chain combines TRBV7-3 with TRBJ1-2, with 9 bases fitting TRBD1. This CDR3 contains 14 residues. The V and J ends lost 2 bases and 4 bases, in that order; junction bases with no gene match: 2. In germline, CDR1 is SGHTA, CDR2 FQGTGA.